This paragraph reports one T cell receptor beta chain. This clone appeared a few times. Its cognate antigen has yet to be identified. Qualities for individual bases were not recorded, and no much larger clone is one base off. The cohort comprised approximately 700 healthy bone marrow donors. At the time of sampling, all cohort members were nominally healthy, though unrecorded immune exposures were likely present. The donor was CMV seropositive and was included in the group of 270 or so seropositive cohort members. A peripheral blood sample was collected from each donor, and TCR beta sequencing was performed on peripheral blood mononuclear cells. Genomic DNA was extracted from the blood cell samples with the Qiagen DNeasy Blood Extraction Kit. The library was made by the immunoSEQ multiplex PCR assay. The multiplex PCR relied on a mix of 60 forward primers for TCR Vbeta segments and 13 reverse primers for TCR Jbeta segments. Amplification of the CDR3 region of rearranged TCR beta genes was performed with a multiplex PCR assay on genomic DNA. The amplified TCR beta libraries were sequenced on the Illumina HiSeq System as 87-base-pair reads. The source study handled its data this way. A later analysis tallied about 77 million unique TCR beta chains across the 640 or so repertoires, and about 12 million of those chains were shared by two or more donors. A nearest-neighbor algorithm error-corrected the raw reads and collapsed the reads into unique sequences, merging closely related sequences to remove PCR and sequencing errors. CDR3 sequences were aligned to IMGT reference sequences to assign V, D and J gene segments. For a sequence to be retained, a match of at least six nucleotides was required to both a V gene segment and a J gene segment. Rearrangements were classified as productive when the CDR3 lacked stop codons and remained in frame with V and J, and all other rearrangements were classified as non-productive. CDR3 was defined according to IMGT convention as the region running from the second conserved V-encoded cysteine to the conserved J-encoded phenylalanine. In an earlier analysis of some 550 of the donors, sequences lacking an unambiguous match to a single V gene segment were excluded. In an earlier analysis of several hundred of the donors, V segments were called functional above 56.7% productive rearrangements and were called segregating when the between-donor standard deviation exceeded 5%. A statistical classification framework was developed to diagnose cytomegalovirus status using the catalog of TCR beta chain sequences. A later analysis assigned V and J genes by comparing TCR nucleotide sequences with IMGT/GENE-DB human TR gene sequences. Using the TCRdist pipeline, a later analysis assigned CDR3 sequences along with most-parsimonious VDJ recombination scenarios. In a later analysis, each TCR beta chain was defined by its CDR3 amino acid sequence together with its V-gene family, and reads lacking a unique V-gene family were excluded. To address suspected cross-contamination and a sequencing artifact, a later analysis removed several hundred highly shared, low-generation-probability nucleotide sequences. For each public chain, a later analysis derived a clonal expansion index from normalized ranks of inferred template counts within each repertoire. In a later analysis, generation probabilities were computed with a VDJ recombination model fitted to out-of-frame rearrangements, and the resulting probabilities were checked against IGoR. A later analysis scored TCR-TCR, TCR-HLA and TCR-CMV co-occurrence with hypergeometric tests, applying a repertoire-size bias correction to TCR pairs. In a later analysis, false discovery rates were estimated by permuting HLA or CMV assignments 20 times. A later analysis grouped co-occurring TCRs with DBSCAN, adding TCRdist sequence similarity when clustering within HLA-allele-positive subsets. Repertoires with fewer than 30,000 or more than 120,000 public chains, plus five repertoires with anomalous nucleotide sharing, were excluded from co-occurrence clustering. This is the immuneACCESS table as TCRdb keeps it, with only in-frame sequences that have V and J called. A part of the clones is gone; compared with another copy, unresolved V genes explain less than half, and the rest is unexplained. Clone size and V and J calls were adopted from that table, with D and trimming inferred from the DNA. For this sample there are 120,000 or so clones; around 78% appear just once. The ten largest clones capture approximately 20% of the sample.

This sample is drawn from a study of cytomegalovirus exposure and HLA in healthy donors (dated by TCRdb to about 2017). At the level of the whole study: According to an earlier analysis of a few hundred of the donors, about 179 million T cells yielded 90 million to 130 million unique TCR beta sequences and 250 to 350 Gb of sequence data. The genetic ancestry cluster associated with self-reported Caucasian donors included about four fifths of the roughly 390 genotyped donors. Donor age, sex, ethnicity and CMV serostatus were collected together with the repertoire data. In the later analysis, no new phenotypic data were used to find candidate immune exposures; instead, reliance was placed on TCR beta sequences and their occurrence across donors. To predict cytomegalovirus infection status, the study combined high-throughput TCR immunosequencing, statistical association of individual TCRs with disease status, and machine learning. The number of donors typed differed by locus, with about 629-630 for A, B, C, DRB1 and DQB1, around 500 for DQA1, 600 to 610 for DPA1, and some 470 for DPB1. All discovery cohort repertoires had been generated on a single sequencing platform. The study used immunosequencing to profile the T cell repertoires of approximately 640 subjects and linked those repertoires to cytomegalovirus serostatus. Across approximately 400 genotyped donors of the cohort, an average of approximately 240,000 unique TCR beta nucleotide sequences per donor were sequenced, and approximately 19% of those sequences were non-productive. An early release covering roughly 580 HLA-typed donors comprised about 290 gigabases of sequencing data and 85 million to 100 million unique TCR sequences. Because of strong linkage in the cohort, roughly five DR-DQ haplotypes were treated as single units for association and clustering. The study aimed to test whether cataloging public T cell receptors could reveal signatures of past pathogen exposure. HLA typing included class I and class II loci at four-digit resolution. A later genetic analysis took genome-wide SNP genotypes for about 55% of the 666 donors and used that subset as a discovery cohort. A later analysis re-analyzed previously published TCR beta repertoires from 650 to 800 donors and added high-resolution HLA genotyping to study TCR occurrence patterns. In addition to the first cohort of 666 subjects, a separate validation cohort of some 120 different subjects was used. In an earlier analysis of around 540 of the donors, high-throughput TCR beta sequencing was used to judge whether each TCR beta V gene segment behaved as functional or pseudogenic.

V and J lose 2 bases and 1 base, and a span of 11 bases separates them. The CDR3 spans 15 residues, from the cysteine through the phenylalanine. Left in the record is the CDR3 DNA by itself, 45 bases read in frame from the first base. CDR1 and CDR2 are drawn from the germline V gene: MNHNS, SASEGT. The paper as a whole reports these results and caveats: Some 16 rarely observed V segments, including chromosome 9 orphons, were excluded from the earlier analysis of approximately 500 of the donors because counts were too low. Across donors, most TCR sequences were observed very rarely, whereas some public TCRs were present in many individuals. Immune exposure information for the cohort was limited to CMV serostatus. Strong co-occurrence of HLA alleles, especially DR and DQ, made assigning TCR associations to individual alleles difficult. In a later analysis, most CMV-associated TCR beta chains were found to appear HLA-restricted, with HLA associations seemingly driven largely by CMV exposure. The classifier was reported to diagnose cytomegalovirus status with high specificity and sensitivity in both the original and validation cohorts. A further reported finding was that TCR beta sequences accurately predicted the HLA-A and HLA-B alleles for most subjects in the first cohort. A cluster of highly shared sequence variants was judged likely to represent a technical artifact of the sequencing pipeline. The presence/absence analyses assumed that sequencing depth was roughly uniform across donors, and that assumption may not be true. This cohort had only TCR beta chains sequenced, and the lack of alpha or paired-chain data limited which features could be detected. Some IMGT-functional V segments, including TRBV6-2 and TRBV6-3, could not be distinguished by the 87-base-pair reads and were therefore excluded. It was suggested by the authors that the approach could potentially be generalized to other disease states and immunological phenotypes. In a later analysis, several top co-occurrence clusters were reported to appear linked to parvovirus B19, influenza, CMV and Epstein-Barr virus. In a later genetic analysis, fewer N-insertions in productive TCRs were reported among donors in an Asian-associated ancestry cluster than the roughly 700-donor mean. An earlier analysis of approximately 530 of the donors showed that most TCR beta V segments appeared in productive rearrangements either about 90% or about 30% of the time, which broadly matched IMGT annotations. In a later analysis, more than 15,000 TCR beta sequences were associated with specific HLA alleles at a false discovery rate of 0.05. The study gave a list of around 170 TCR beta chains associated with cytomegalovirus. In a later analysis, the rate of TCR association differed among HLA loci, with DRB1 alleles having the most associated TCRs and HLA-C alleles having the fewest. Because HLA typing was missing for some donors at each locus, association tests included only the typed subset. A few of the identified cytomegalovirus-associated TCR beta chains were confirmed in vitro to be specific for cytomegalovirus antigens. A later genetic analysis associated a missense DCLRE1C variant with V-gene and J-gene trimming of TCR beta chains, and an independent cohort replicated the association. In a later analysis, HLA-associated TCR beta chains showed more clonal expansion and lower generation probabilities than non-associated chains that were equally common. Correlated functional status among segregating V segments might be attributable to linkage disequilibrium, but an unknown experimental factor could not be ruled out.

The source material was PBMCs. The clonotype originates from a man aged 18 to 29 in good health and CMV-seropositive. The chain is assembled from TRBV6-1 and TRBJ1-1, and TRBD1 may be the D gene, going by 5 matching bases. The DNA sequence is given as TGTGCCAGCAGTGAACGGGAGGGGTGGAACACTGAAGCTTTCTTT. This gives the protein CASSEREGWNTEAFF.